The text below deals with one T cell receptor (beta chain). Its antigen is currently unknown. V trimming: 6 bases; J trimming: 5 bases; junction bases outside the gene matches: 12. CDR1 and CDR2 (germline): SEHNR, FQNEAQ (reference sequence). This CDR3 is 15 amino acids long. The donors gave bone marrow, and they were healthy. This sample was taken from a study of cytomegalovirus exposure and HLA in healthy donors. General study findings and limits: The likely explanation for a cluster of highly shared sequence variants was sequencing artifact. About 90% or about 30% of the time was how often most TCR beta V segments were productive, according to an earlier analysis. Most TCRs appeared rarely, but some public TCRs recurred in many donors.

PCR amplification relied on 60 Vbeta primers (plus 13 Jbeta primers). Libraries were prepared by immunoSEQ multiplex PCR; TCRdb keeps only in-frame clonotypes and omits some of them. The sample yields roughly 250,000 clones, under 80% seen once. What was sequenced was PBMCs. This receptor was obtained from a female donor in good health and CMV-seronegative. The chain recombines TRBV7-9 with TRBJ1-2, with TRBD1 identical over 7 bases. The CDR3 DNA is TGTGCCAGCAGTCTCGGGCGACAGGGCGGGTATGGCTACACCTTC. Translation gives CASSLGRQGGYGYTF.